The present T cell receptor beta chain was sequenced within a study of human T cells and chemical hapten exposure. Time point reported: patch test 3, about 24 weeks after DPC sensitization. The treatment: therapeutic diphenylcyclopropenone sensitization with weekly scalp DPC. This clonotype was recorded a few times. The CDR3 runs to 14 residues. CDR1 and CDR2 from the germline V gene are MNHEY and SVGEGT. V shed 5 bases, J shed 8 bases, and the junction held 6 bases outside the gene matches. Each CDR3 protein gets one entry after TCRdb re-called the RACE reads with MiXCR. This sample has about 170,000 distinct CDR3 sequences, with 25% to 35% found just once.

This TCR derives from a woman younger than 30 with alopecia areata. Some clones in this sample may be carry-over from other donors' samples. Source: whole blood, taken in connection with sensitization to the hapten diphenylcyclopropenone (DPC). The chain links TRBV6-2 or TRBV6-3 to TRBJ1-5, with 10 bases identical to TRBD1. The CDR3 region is CASSHGQGEKPQHF. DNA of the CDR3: TGTGCCAGCAGTCACGGACAGGGGGAGAAGCCCCAGCATTTT.